This T cell receptor (beta chain) was recovered during a study of blood T cell repertoires in COVID-19. Background on the study: Specimens from acute and convalescent COVID-19 originated in the United States, Italy and Spain. PBMCs, B-cell-depleted T cells, or T cells were the source of the cDNA or gDNA that made up the material.

Original processing methods: Using reference gene primer amplification, nucleated cell counts were estimated. TCRdb's copy holds only in-frame clones and misses some; the assay was immunoSEQ multiplex PCR. The V and J calls and clone size come from that table; D and trimming were worked out from the DNA. Counted here are 30,000 to 45,000 clones, almost 90% occurring once; the ten biggest clones make up around an eighth. The CDR3 runs to 16 residues. V shed 6 bases and J 4 bases; nucleotides not matched to a gene: 10. The germline CDR1 and CDR2 sequences are SGHTA and FQGTGA. The rearrangement joins TRBV7-3 to TRBJ2-2; TRBD1 aligns across 8 bases. The sequence derives from a man between 65 and 85 years old with acute or convalescent COVID-19. Material: peripheral blood. CDR3 loop: CASRKSGQGATGELFF. The CDR3 bases are TGTGCCAGCAGAAAGTCCGGACAGGGAGCCACCGGGGAGCTGTTTTTT.